These T cell receptor beta chains were read from a single sample in a study of identical twins. A single record per CDR3 protein comes from TCRdb applying MiXCR to the 5' RACE reads. The profile covers roughly 490,000 distinct CDR3 sequences, with around an eighth appearing a single time and about 1% taken by the ten largest. Another study also made use of these data, one on yellow fever vaccine responses in identical twins.

Sequencing input: CD4+ T cells sorted from blood. Receptor source: a woman younger than 30 in good health. Both conserved end residues are part of each CDR3. The D gene is left open where the match is weak. Clone size appears in some rows only: once, few, many, or a class for an expanded clone.

d_call,clone_size,j_call,v_call,cdr3_aa,cdr3_nt
.,.,TRBJ1-1,TRBV7-9,CASSLVHAEAFF,TGTGCCAGCAGCTTAGTCCACGCTGAAGCTTTCTTT
TRBD1,few,TRBJ1-1,TRBV6-1,CASSRQGLNTEAFF,TGTGCCAGCAGCCGACAGGGTCTGAACACTGAAGCTTTCTTT
TRBD1,.,TRBJ2-3,TRBV3-1,CASSHRGDTQYF,TGTGCCAGCAGTCACAGGGGGGATACGCAGTATTTT
.,many,TRBJ2-5,TRBV7-9,CASSLLGAETQYF,TGTGCCAGCAGCTTGCTTGGAGCAGAGACCCAGTACTTC
TRBD2,.,TRBJ2-7,TRBV2,CASSFPAGGAYEQYF,TGTGCCAGCAGTTTCCCAGCGGGAGGGGCGTACGAGCAGTACTTC
.,.,TRBJ1-1,TRBV6-2/TRBV6-3,CASSYSRWSPGIEAFF,TGTGCCAGCAGTTACTCGAGGTGGTCACCAGGGATTGAAGCTTTCTTT
.,many,TRBJ2-7,TRBV7-2,CASSSNRASYEQYF,TGTGCCAGCAGCTCGAACAGAGCCTCCTACGAGCAGTACTTC
.,.,TRBJ2-7,TRBV20-1,CSARSGSEYEQYF,TGCAGTGCTAGGTCGGGGAGCGAGTACGAGCAGTACTTC
.,.,TRBJ2-7,TRBV19,CASSIQFANSHEQYF,TGTGCCAGTAGTATCCAGTTCGCGAACTCTCACGAGCAGTACTTC
.,.,TRBJ2-7,TRBV28,CASSSPGTVTYEQYF,TGTGCCAGCAGTTCACCCGGGACTGTAACCTACGAGCAGTACTTC
.,few,TRBJ2-3,TRBV20-1,CSARDLGPGKWFGDTDTQYF,TGCAGTGCTAGAGATCTGGGCCCCGGGAAATGGTTCGGCGACACAGATACGCAGTATTTT
.,many,TRBJ2-1,TRBV7-6,CASSPANEQFF,TGTGCCAGCAGCCCCGCAAATGAGCAGTTCTTC
.,few,TRBJ1-1,TRBV11-2,CASSLNVWRGDTEAFF,TGTGCCAGCAGCTTAAATGTGTGGAGGGGGGACACTGAAGCTTTCTTT
.,.,TRBJ2-5,TRBV6-1,CASKMSLAPETQYF,TGTGCCAGCAAAATGAGTCTAGCTCCGGAGACCCAGTACTTC
TRBD2,.,TRBJ2-2,TRBV7-2,CASSPTSGGAKVRELFF,TGTGCCAGCAGCCCGACTAGCGGGGGGGCAAAGGTCAGGGAGCTGTTTTTT
TRBD1,once,TRBJ2-5,TRBV28,CASSTTGGVETQYF,TGTGCCAGCAGTACGACAGGGGGCGTAGAGACCCAGTACTTC
TRBD1,many,TRBJ2-7,TRBV5-1,CASRLGTGQPAYYEQYF,TGCGCCAGCAGACTCGGGACAGGGCAGCCTGCTTACTACGAGCAGTACTTC
.,.,TRBJ2-2,TRBV6-1,CASSDGQYTGELFF,TGTGCCAGCAGTGACGGACAGTACACCGGGGAGCTGTTTTTT